This T cell receptor (beta chain) was identified in a study of Tregs in tolerant kidney transplant recipients. Clones were sequenced by immunoSEQ multiplex PCR, and TCRdb holds only the in-frame ones, with some missing. This table has about 240,000 clones, 80% to 85% appearing once. Remarks on this clone: Its matching antigen is unknown.

Study-level results: The most relevant donor-specific Treg TCRbeta repertoire apparently came from expansion with activated donor B cells. Biological reproducibility was not directly addressed in this study.

V dropped 4 bases and J dropped 0 bases, with 7 bases sitting between them. The CDR3 spans 14 residues. CDR1 and CDR2 (germline): SGHVS, FNYEAQ. Unstimulated Tregs (CD4+CD25+CD127-) and CD4+CD25- non-Tregs were sorted from PBMCs. V and J are TRBV7-6 and TRBJ1-3; no clear D. The sequence derives from a human donor in good health. The sequencing input was CD4+ T cells from blood. The CDR3 sequence is CASSSPPSGNTIYF. DNA of the CDR3: TGTGCCAGCAGCTCCCCCCCCTCTGGAAACACCATATATTTT.